This T cell receptor (beta chain) emerged from a study of cytomegalovirus exposure and HLA in healthy donors (dated by TCRdb to 2017 to 2019). For the study in its entirety: An earlier analysis of 587 of the donors reported under 300 Gb of sequence data and around 100 million unique TCR beta sequences obtained from about 179 million T cells. A handful of DR-DQ haplotypes were treated as single units for association and clustering because of strong linkage in the cohort. To predict cytomegalovirus infection status, the study brought together high-throughput TCR immunosequencing, statistical association of individual TCRs with disease status, and machine learning. HLA typing covered class I and class II loci at four-digit resolution. Among 398 genotyped donors of the cohort, an average of approximately 250,000 unique TCR beta nucleotide sequences were sequenced per donor, around a sixth of them non-productive. Rather than using new phenotypic data, the later analysis identified candidate immune exposures from TCR beta sequences and from how often those sequences occurred across donors. Every discovery cohort repertoire had been produced on one sequencing platform. Approximately 310 gigabases of sequencing data and 78 million or so unique TCR sequences were included in an early release covering about 700 HLA-typed donors. A later analysis re-analyzed previously published TCR beta repertoires from roughly 630 donors and added high-resolution HLA genotyping to study TCR occurrence patterns. An earlier analysis of around 580 of the donors used high-throughput TCR beta sequencing to judge whether each TCR beta V gene segment behaved as functional or pseudogenic. Using immunosequencing, the study profiled T cell repertoires from roughly 650 subjects and related those repertoires to cytomegalovirus serostatus. Of the 300 to 500 genotyped donors, more than 75% were placed in the genetic ancestry cluster associated with self-reported Caucasian donors. A later genetic analysis took genome-wide SNP genotypes for about three fifths of the 666 donors and used that subset as a discovery cohort. The study aimed to test whether cataloging public T cell receptors could reveal signatures of past pathogen exposure. Donor age, sex, ethnicity and CMV serostatus were compiled together with the repertoire data. Typing coverage varied by locus: 629-630 donors for A, B, C, DRB1 and DQB1; around 560 for DQA1; 600 to 610 for DPA1; roughly 450 for DPB1. Along with the approximately 700-subject first cohort, a separate validation cohort of over a hundred different subjects was used.

Counted from cysteine to phenylalanine, this CDR3 has 13 amino acids. Of all the DNA, just the CDR3 is kept, 39 bases in frame from base 1. As encoded in the germline V gene (reference sequence), CDR1 is LNHNV while CDR2 is YYDKDF. The germline V end is reduced by 8 bases and the J end by 7 bases; junction bases left unmatched: 7. Concerning this clone itself: This receptor's antigen is unknown. Base qualities are not at hand, and no much larger clone is one base apart.

What the authors observed across the whole study: Specific HLA alleles were associated with roughly 17,000 TCR beta sequences at a false discovery rate of 0.05 in a later analysis. Across donors, most TCR sequences were observed very rarely, whereas some public TCRs were present in many individuals. V-gene and J-gene trimming of TCR beta chains was associated with a missense DCLRE1C variant in a later genetic analysis, and the association was replicated in an independent cohort. A further reported finding was that TCR beta sequences accurately predicted the HLA-A and HLA-B alleles for most subjects in the first cohort. Only TCR beta chains were sequenced in this cohort, and the absence of alpha or paired-chain data limited detectable features. A later analysis found that TCR association rates varied across HLA loci, with DRB1 alleles showing the most associated TCRs and HLA-C alleles the fewest. The 87-base-pair reads could not distinguish some IMGT-functional V segments, including TRBV6-2 and TRBV6-3, so those segments were excluded. A few of the identified cytomegalovirus-associated TCR beta chains were confirmed in vitro to be specific for cytomegalovirus antigens. In a later genetic analysis, fewer N-insertions in productive TCRs were reported among donors in an Asian-associated ancestry cluster than the roughly 710-donor mean. A later analysis reported that several top co-occurrence clusters appeared linked to parvovirus B19, influenza, CMV and Epstein-Barr virus. Strong co-occurrence of HLA alleles, especially DR and DQ, made assigning TCR associations to individual alleles difficult. In both the original and validation cohorts, the classifier was reported to diagnose cytomegalovirus status with high specificity and sensitivity. For the cohort, immune exposure information was limited to CMV serostatus. A later analysis found that most CMV-associated TCR beta chains appeared HLA-restricted, with HLA associations seemingly driven largely by CMV exposure. A total of around 150 TCR beta chains were listed by the study as associated with cytomegalovirus. Because HLA typing was missing for some donors at each locus, association tests included only the typed subset. Because counts were too low, 15 to 20 rarely observed V segments, including chromosome 9 orphons, were left out of the earlier analysis of a few hundred of the donors. A group of highly shared sequence variants was considered likely to be a technical artifact of the sequencing pipeline. In a later analysis, HLA-associated TCR beta chains were found to be more clonally expanded and to have lower generation probabilities than equally common non-associated chains. It was suggested by the authors that the approach could potentially be generalized to other disease states and immunological phenotypes. Sequencing depth was assumed to be roughly uniform across donors in the presence/absence analyses, though that assumption may not hold. Broadly in line with IMGT annotations, most TCR beta V segments showed up in productive rearrangements about 87% or about 30% of the time in an earlier analysis of about 500 of the donors. Correlated functional status among segregating V segments might reflect linkage disequilibrium, but an unknown experimental factor could not be ruled out.

The cohort comprised fewer than 700 healthy bone marrow donors. At the time of sampling, every cohort member was nominally healthy, though immune exposures that went unrecorded were likely present. The donor was CMV seronegative and was included in the group of 352 seronegative cohort members. Each donor provided a peripheral blood sample, and peripheral blood mononuclear cells were used for TCR beta sequencing. Genomic DNA extraction from the blood cell samples was performed with the Qiagen DNeasy Blood Extraction Kit. Receptor amplification or capture employed the immunoSEQ multiplex PCR assay. The multiplex PCR relied on a mix of 60 forward primers for TCR Vbeta segments and 13 reverse primers for TCR Jbeta segments. The CDR3 region of rearranged TCR beta genes was amplified from genomic DNA by a multiplex PCR assay. Amplified TCR beta libraries were sequenced as 87-base-pair reads on the Illumina HiSeq System. As for the authors' bioinformatics: A later analysis counted tens of millions of unique TCR beta chains across the 666 repertoires, and 9.5 million to 11 million of these chains were shared by at least two donors. Raw reads were error-corrected and collapsed into unique sequences with a nearest-neighbor algorithm that merged closely related sequences to remove PCR and sequencing errors. V, D and J gene segments were assigned by aligning CDR3 sequences to IMGT reference sequences. For a sequence to be retained, a match of at least six nucleotides was required to both a V gene segment and a J gene segment. A rearrangement counted as productive if the CDR3 had no stop codons and remained in frame with V and J, and every other rearrangement counted as non-productive. Following IMGT convention, CDR3 was defined as the stretch from the second conserved V-encoded cysteine up to the conserved J-encoded phenylalanine. Sequences without an unambiguous match to a single V gene segment were excluded from the earlier analysis of 450 to 750 of the donors. In an earlier analysis of 587 of the donors, V segments were called functional above 56.7% productive rearrangements and were called segregating when the between-donor standard deviation exceeded 5%. A statistical classification framework was developed to diagnose cytomegalovirus status using the catalog of TCR beta chain sequences. In a later analysis, TCR nucleotide sequences were compared against IMGT/GENE-DB human TR gene sequences so that V and J genes could be assigned. A later analysis assigned CDR3 sequences and most-parsimonious VDJ recombination scenarios with the TCRdist pipeline. In a later analysis, each TCR beta chain was defined by its CDR3 amino acid sequence together with its V-gene family, and reads lacking a unique V-gene family were excluded. In a later analysis, around 650 highly shared, low-generation-probability nucleotide sequences were removed to address suspected cross-contamination and a sequencing artifact. A later analysis calculated a clonal expansion index for each public chain from normalized within-repertoire ranks of inferred template counts. In a later analysis, generation probabilities were computed using a VDJ recombination model fitted to out-of-frame rearrangements, and the results were checked against IGoR. A later analysis scored TCR-TCR, TCR-HLA and TCR-CMV co-occurrence with hypergeometric tests, applying a repertoire-size bias correction to TCR pairs. False discovery rates were estimated in a later analysis by permuting HLA or CMV assignments 20 times. A later analysis grouped co-occurring TCRs with DBSCAN, adding TCRdist sequence similarity when clustering within HLA-allele-positive subsets. Repertoires with fewer than 30,000 or more than 120,000 public chains, plus five repertoires with anomalous nucleotide sharing, were excluded from co-occurrence clustering. TCRdb provides this immuneACCESS table in a form limited to in-frame rearrangements. Some clones are lacking; in checked studies, under half of them reflect an unresolved V gene, and why the rest are absent is not known. That table is the source of V, J and clone size, and D and trimming were worked out from the DNA. The sample table shows 150,000 to 200,000 clones, and about four fifths are seen once. The top ten clones comprise around 0.27% of the sample.

Material for sequencing was PBMCs. The chain employs TRBV15 and TRBJ1-4; 7 junctional bases match TRBD1. This sequence originates from a boy younger than 18 in good health and CMV-seronegative. This receptor carries the CDR3 CATEDRVGEKLFF. At the DNA level, the sequence is TGTGCCACCGAAGACAGGGTGGGTGAAAAACTGTTTTTT.